This TCR beta chain was recorded in a study of CD8+ T cells in alopecia areata. Study-level information: Each of the treated patients was given oral tofacitinib, 5 to 10 mg twice daily, for moderate-to-severe alopecia areata. The protocol delivered tofacitinib for 6 to 18 months, then withdrew it for 6 months.

Comment on this clone: Its antigen is not known.

Per the germline V gene, CDR1 is SQVTM and CDR2 is ANQGSEA. The V and J ends lost 0 bases and 3 bases, in that order; junction bases with no gene match: 4. The CDR3 loop spans 15 amino acids. Reverse transcribed after extraction, RNA yielded cDNA as the sequencing template. This table comes from immunoSEQ multiplex PCR, and its TCRdb copy is limited to in-frame clones, with some not included. The data show 200,000 to 250,000 clones, 64% seen once. Study outcomes and limitations: Among the top 100, expanded CD8+ clones, as well as scalp clonality, were significantly decreased by tofacitinib.

The treatment was: oral pan-JAK inhibitor, 5-10 mg twice daily. Researchers gathered lesional scalp punch biopsies and peripheral blood from patients with alopecia areata. The TCR was taken from a human donor with alopecia areata. This chain connects TRBV29-1 to TRBJ1-2; 10 nucleotides match TRBD1. The sample in question was CD4+ T cells sorted from blood, obtained at week 4, from a patient treated with tofacitinib. This CDR3 reads CSVEEPTGGYYGYTF. CDR3 nucleotides: TGCAGCGTTGAAGAACCGACAGGGGGCTACTATGGCTACACCTTC.